The 29 T cell receptor beta chains in this list originate from one sample, sequenced in a study of blood T cell repertoires in COVID-19. The method was immunoSEQ multiplex PCR; TCRdb's version includes in-frame clones alone and lacks a portion of them. Of 250,000 to 350,000 clones in the sample, approximately 88% were seen once. Input material: peripheral blood. These receptor sequences come from a woman in her thirties who had recovered from COVID-19.

The V call is TRBV5-1, the J call TRBJ1-4, with 7 bases fitting TRBD1. The CDR3 has 17 amino acids. V gave up 4 bases and J gave up 4 bases; unmatched junction bases: 13. The V gene's germline CDR1 is SGHRS and CDR2 YFSETQ. CDR3 sequence: CASSDARDRVGNEKLFF. The CDR3 DNA follows: TGCGCCAGCAGCGACGCCAGAGACAGGGTCGGTAATGAAAAACTGTTTTTT.

This rearrangement joins TRBV4-2 to TRBJ2-1, with TRBD2 as a possible D gene (6 bases). This CDR3 is built from 15 residues. Germline CDR1 is LGHNA and CDR2 is YNFKEQ. With 0 bases removed from V and 2 bases from J, the gap between germline ends came to 8 bases. CDR3 sequence reads: CASSQDGGTYNEQFF. The CDR3 DNA follows: TGTGCCAGCAGCCAAGATGGCGGGACCTACAATGAGCAGTTCTTC.

The chain uses TRBV30 and TRBJ1-2, with 7 nucleotides matching TRBD1. CDR1 and CDR2 (germline): GTSNPN, SVGIG (reference sequence). V shed 1 base, J shed 3 bases, and the junction held 17 bases outside the gene matches. The CDR3 is 18 residues long. The CDR3 protein is CAWSGGGQAYLAYYGYTF. In DNA, the CDR3 is TGTGCCTGGAGTGGTGGAGGACAGGCATACTTAGCCTACTATGGCTACACCTTC.

This chain links TRBV5-1 with TRBJ1-1; 9 bases fit TRBD1. The V gene's germline CDR1 is SGHRS and CDR2 YFSETQ. CDR3 size: 14 residues. The V segment lost 6 bases and the J segment 5 bases; nucleotides outside the gene matches: 8. The CDR3 spells CASKVATGGTEAFF. The DNA for the CDR3 is TGCGCCAGCAAGGTTGCGACAGGGGGGACTGAAGCTTTCTTT.

The chain uses TRBV2 and TRBJ1-1; D is ambiguous. V was shortened by 7 bases and J by 1 base, with 10 bases between the two germline ends. The CDR3 is 13 amino acids. CDR1 is SNHLY, CDR2 FYNNEI, per germline. The CDR3 sequence: CASNAEQNTEAFF. CDR3 coding DNA: TGTGCCAGCAATGCCGAGCAGAACACTGAAGCTTTCTTT.

This rearrangement joins TRBV15 to TRBJ1-2, with D perhaps TRBD1 (6 bases). V was pared by 0 bases and J by 3 bases, with 8 bases between. Germline V gene data show CDR1 as LNHNV and CDR2 as YYDKDF (reference sequence). There are 14 residues in the CDR3. Here the CDR3 reads CATSRDRGDYGYTF. CDR3 sequence (DNA): TGTGCCACCAGCAGAGACAGGGGTGACTATGGCTACACCTTC.

In its sample, this clone was seen once. The chain is built from TRBV28 and TRBJ1-4; D remains unclear. The CDR3 runs to 13 residues. V was pared by 6 bases and J by 0 bases, with 5 bases between. Germline V gives CDR1 MDHEN, CDR2 SYDVKM. The CDR3 region is CASSGATNEKLFF. The DNA for the CDR3 is TGTGCCAGCAGCGGGGCAACTAATGAAAAACTGTTTTTT. Variable domain in full (rest from reference TRBV28 and TRBJ1-4): DVKVTQSSRYLVKRTGEKVFLECVQDMDHENMFWYRQDPGLGLRLIYFSYDVKMKEKGDIPEGYSVSREKKERFSLILESASTNQTSMYLCASSGATNEKLFFGSGTQLSVL.

The rearrangement uses TRBV3-1 (or the pseudogene TRBV3-2) and TRBJ2-5; D is unclear. V gave up 1 base and J gave up 2 bases, with 5 bases separating them. This CDR3 has 13 amino acids. Germline CDR1 LGHDT, CDR2 YNNKEL (reference sequence). For the CDR3, the DNA is TGTGCCAGCAGCCAAGTCCCACAAGAGACCCAGTACTTC. It yields the protein CASSQVPQETQYF.

Only a few counts were recorded for this clone. J is TRBJ1-4 and V is TRBV6-6; 9 bases align to TRBD1. V gave up 5 bases and J gave up 5 bases; unmatched junction bases: 18. The V gene's germline CDR1 is MNHNY and CDR2 SVGAGI (reference sequence). This CDR3 has 19 residues. Written as DNA, the CDR3 is TGTGCCAGCAGTCCCGGGACAGGGTCTTTCCTATCCACAAATGAAAAACTGTTTTTT. Protein product: CASSPGTGSFLSTNEKLFF.

The chain carries TRBV7-2 and TRBJ2-1; 7 positions match TRBD2. CDR3 length equals 14 residues. The trim removed 3 bases at V and 9 bases at J, leaving 8 bases unmatched. Germline V gives CDR1 SGHTA, CDR2 FQGNSA. The CDR3 nucleotides read TGTGCCAGCAGCTTCCGGGACTACGGCGGTGAGCAGTTCTTC. The encoded protein is CASSFRDYGGEQFF.

CDR3 residues: CASSVGTGGSFYEQYF. The CDR3 nucleotides are TGTGCCAGCTCGGTAGGGACAGGGGGAAGTTTCTACGAGCAGTACTTC. The V call is TRBV18, the J call TRBJ2-7; 11 bases map to TRBD1. CDR3 length equals 16 residues. The ends lost 6 bases at V and 3 bases at J; junction bases unmatched: 10. Germline loops: CDR1 KGHSH, CDR2 LQKENI.

V is TRBV13 and J is TRBJ2-7; D possibly corresponds to TRBD2 (6 bases). Trimming pared 5 bases from V and 6 bases from J, leaving 17 bases between. CDR3 length: 14 amino acids. Germline V gene data show CDR1 as PRHDT and CDR2 as FYEKMQ (reference sequence). The CDR3 reads CASSDRDSHGEQYF. CDR3 coding DNA: TGTGCCAGCAGCGACCGGGACTCTCACGGCGAGCAGTACTTC.

This clone is a singleton in its sample. The V and J genes are TRBV6-1 and TRBJ1-6, with 10 bases fitting TRBD1. CDR1 and CDR2 (germline): MNHNS, SASEGT. Germline trimming cut 4 bases from V and 0 bases from J; bases unmatched to any gene: 6. The CDR3 loop spans 18 amino acids. The CDR3 loop reads CASSGGQGRSSYNSPLHF. The CDR3 DNA reads as TGTGCCAGCAGTGGGGGACAGGGGCGTAGCTCCTATAATTCACCCCTCCACTTT.

This chain links TRBV2 with TRBJ1-2, with D perhaps matching TRBD1 (6 bases). Germline V lookup: CDR1 SNHLY, CDR2 FYNNEI. There are 15 residues in the CDR3. V lost 0 bases to trimming and J lost 8 bases, with 16 bases between them. The DNA of the CDR3 is TGTGCCAGCAGTGAAGCTCAGGGGTTGAGCTTGGGCTACACCTTC. It is translated as CASSEAQGLSLGYTF.

This clone was found once. The chain has TRBV21-1 and TRBJ2-1; the DNA was not used to check the table's D call, TRBD1. TRBV21-1 is an annotated pseudogene. This CDR3 has 11 amino acids. CDR3 DNA: TGTGCCAGCAGCATACCCCAGGTAGAGTTCTTC. Translating it yields CASSIPQVEFF.

The V call is TRBV2, the J call TRBJ2-1, with D tentatively TRBD2 (7 bases). This CDR3 comprises 11 residues. V dropped 8 bases and J dropped 10 bases, with 12 bases sitting between them. Germline V CDR1 and CDR2: SNHLY, FYNNEI. In nucleotides, the CDR3 is TGTGCCAGCGGGGGGGGCCCCGAGCAGTTCTTC. This codes for CASGGGPEQFF.

The chain carries TRBV27 and TRBJ1-5, with D hard to call. Per the germline V gene, CDR1 is MNHEY and CDR2 is SMNVEV (reference sequence). The V and J ends lost 7 bases and 2 bases respectively, with 6 bases between them. The CDR3 has 12 residues. The chain's CDR3 is CASTTGNQPQHF. DNA for the CDR3: TGTGCCAGCACGACTGGCAATCAGCCCCAGCATTTT.

The chain recombines TRBV18 with TRBJ2-3; 11 bases align to TRBD2. Germline loops: CDR1 KGHSH, CDR2 LQKENI. This CDR3 has 18 amino acids. The V gene end was trimmed by 6 bases and the J gene end by 0 bases; junction bases not matched to a gene: 11. This CDR3 is CASSQLAGALVSTDTQYF. The CDR3 DNA sequence: TGTGCCAGCTCCCAACTAGCGGGGGCCTTGGTTAGCACAGATACGCAGTATTTT.

The V and J genes are TRBV6-6 and TRBJ1-5; D gene ambiguous. The CDR3 spans 15 residues. Germline CDR1 reads MNHNY; CDR2 reads SVGAGI (reference sequence). V lost 2 bases, J lost 7 bases, and 15 bases lay in between. The DNA for the CDR3 is TGTGCCAGCAGTTACGAGAGTAGGTCGGGACAGCCCCAGCATTTT. Residues: CASSYESRSGQPQHF.

This clone occurred a few times. This chain joins TRBV7-2 and TRBJ1-2; 7 bases match TRBD1. Per the germline V gene, CDR1 is SGHTA and CDR2 is FQGNSA. This CDR3 has 14 residues. With 5 bases clipped from V and 9 bases from J, the junction kept 12 bases outside the gene matches. CDR3 sequence (DNA): TGTGCCAGCAGCAGCGACAGGGCCTCTTATCGCTACACCTTC. Protein sequence: CASSSDRASYRYTF.

The chain uses TRBV4-1 and TRBJ1-1; no firm D call. The V gene lost 0 bases and the J gene lost 1 base, with 9 bases spanning the gap. This CDR3 is 15 amino acids long. Per germline, CDR1 MGHRA and CDR2 YSYEKL. CDR3 residues: CASSQEFGRNTEAFF. CDR3 in DNA: TGCGCCAGCAGCCAAGAATTTGGCAGGAACACTGAAGCTTTCTTT.

This chain joins TRBV19 and TRBJ1-2; a possible D gene is TRBD1 (6 bases). V was pared by 7 bases and J by 5 bases, with 14 bases between. Germline V gives CDR1 LNHDA, CDR2 SQIVND (reference sequence). The CDR3 loop spans 13 amino acids. The CDR3 DNA follows: TGTGCCAGTACTAACTCCGGACAGTATGGCTACACCTTC. Amino acid sequence: CASTNSGQYGYTF.

The chain couples TRBV9 to TRBJ1-1, with 7 bases fitting TRBD1. Losses at the gene ends were 4 bases for V and 5 bases for J; bases not matched to a gene: 8. The CDR3 contains 14 residues. Germline loops: CDR1 SGDLS, CDR2 YYNGEE. For the CDR3, the DNA is TGTGCCAGCAGCCCCAGGGGGGTCAGGACTGAAGCTTTCTTT. It specifies CASSPRGVRTEAFF.

This sequence joins TRBV2 and TRBJ2-5; maybe TRBD2 (5 bases). Per the germline V gene, CDR1 is SNHLY and CDR2 is FYNNEI. Trimming stripped 0 bases from V and 9 bases from J, with 14 bases between. The CDR3 runs 14 residues. This CDR3 is CASSEAARTGAQYF. The CDR3 bases are TGTGCCAGCAGTGAAGCTGCCCGGACTGGGGCCCAGTACTTC.

This clone was seen only a few times. The gene calls are TRBV7-2 and TRBJ1-6; a possible D gene is TRBD1 (5 bases). Per germline, CDR1 SGHTA and CDR2 FQGNSA. V shed 2 bases and J shed 2 bases, with 13 bases lying between them. CDR3 length equals 17 residues. This chain's CDR3 is CASSLKGRGTYNSPLHF. In nucleotides, the CDR3 is TGTGCCAGCAGCTTAAAGGGAAGGGGAACCTATAATTCACCCCTCCACTTT.

This clone has just one count. This sample includes further DNA sequences coding for the same CDR3. V usage is TRBV3-1 (or the pseudogene TRBV3-2) and J usage is TRBJ2-1, with a tentative D call TRBD2 (5 bases). In germline, CDR1 is LGHDT, CDR2 YNNKEL (reference sequence). CDR3 size: 12 residues. The germline V and J ends were trimmed by 2 bases and 7 bases, with 6 bases remaining between them. In nucleotides, the CDR3 is TGTGCCAGCAGCCAAAGCGGAAATGAGCAGTTCTTC. Protein: CASSQSGNEQFF.

There are many counts of this clone. This chain connects TRBV2 to TRBJ1-1, with 9 bases lining up with TRBD1. Germline CDR1 is SNHLY and CDR2 is FYNNEI. V lost 6 bases to trimming and J lost 0 bases; unmatched junction nucleotides: 5. The CDR3 has 15 residues. This CDR3 reads CASRDRGRVNTEAFF. In nucleotides, the CDR3 is TGTGCCAGCAGGGACAGGGGACGGGTGAACACTGAAGCTTTCTTT.

The rearrangement links TRBV24-1 to TRBJ2-2; D is perhaps TRBD1 (5 bases). This CDR3 has 16 residues. CDR1 and CDR2 from the germline V gene are KGHDR and SFDVKD. V was pared by 1 base and J by 2 bases, with 10 bases between. The CDR3 spells CATSDLGQGNTGELFF. In DNA, the CDR3 is TGTGCCACCAGTGATTTAGGGCAGGGAAACACCGGGGAGCTGTTTTTT.

V is TRBV11-2 and J is TRBJ2-5; 11 positions match TRBD2. Trimming removed 3 bases from V and 3 bases from J; junction bases left unmatched: 0. Germline-derived CDR1 and CDR2 are SGHAT and FQNNGV. This CDR3 contains 14 residues. In DNA form, the CDR3 reads TGTGCCAGCAGCTTGACTAGCGGGGAAGAGACCCAGTACTTC. Translating it yields CASSLTSGEETQYF.